The next 29 T cell receptor beta chains were all read from a single sample in a study of T-cell reconstitution after alpha-beta-depleted transplantation in children. A TCRbeta library incorporating unique molecular identifiers was prepared. TCRdb re-called the PCR reads through MiXCR, storing one row per CDR3 protein. The sample contains about 300,000 distinct CDR3 sequences, 10% of which appear only once. This specimen was PBMCs, taken before TCRalphabeta/CD19-depleted stem cell transplant. These receptors all come from a boy in the first two years of life with acute myeloid leukemia, due to receive a stem cell transplant.

Remarks on this clonotype: Germline is not matched at one junction end, which may reflect a read error. The chain uses TRBV7-9 and TRBJ2-6; 7 bases agree with TRBD1. The CDR3 spans 17 residues. Germline V gives CDR1 SEHNR, CDR2 FQNEAQ (reference sequence). CDR3: CASTPLNRGSGANFLTF. The CDR3 region has the DNA TGTGCCAGCACCCCCCTAAACAGGGGATCTGGGGCCAACTTCCTGACTTTC.

This clonotype occurred many times. The chain combines TRBV15 with TRBJ1-6; the D is unclear. V was shortened by 1 base and J by 8 bases, with 12 bases between the two germline ends. The CDR3 spans 15 residues. Germline CDR1 and CDR2: LNHNV and YYDKDF (reference sequence). The CDR3 bases are TGTGCCACCAGCAGAGCACAGATTTTCGATTCACCCCTCCACTTT. It specifies CATSRAQIFDSPLHF. The full variable domain, its missing parts supplied by reference TRBV15 and TRBJ1-6, is DAMVIQNPRYQVTQFGKPVTLSCSQTLNHNVMYWYQQKSSQAPKLLFHYYDKDFNNEADTPDNFQSRRPNTSFCFLDIRSPGLGDTAMYLCATSRAQIFDSPLHFGNGTRLTVT.

This clonotype has only a few counts. J is TRBJ2-1 and V is TRBV7-2, with 11 bases fitting TRBD2. The CDR3 contains 16 residues. V lost 7 bases and J lost 6; bases outside the gene matches: 11. Per germline, CDR1 SGHTA and CDR2 FQGNSA. CDR3 protein: CASITLISGGANEQFF. For the CDR3, the DNA is TGTGCCAGCATCACCCTAATTAGCGGGGGGGCCAATGAGCAGTTCTTC. The full variable domain, completed using reference TRBV7-2 and TRBJ2-1, is GAGVSQSPSNKVTEKGKDVELRCDPISGHTALYWYRQSLGQGLEFLIYFQGNSAPDKSGLPSDRFSAERTGGSVSTLTIQRTQQEDSAVYLCASITLISGGANEQFFGPGTRLTVL.

The table lists this clonotype with a few counts. The chain is built from TRBV15 and TRBJ2-7; unclear D gene. The V gene's germline CDR1 is LNHNV and CDR2 YYDKDF (reference sequence). The CDR3 extends over 12 amino acids. Trimming cost V 2 bases and J 5 bases, with 7 bases left between them. The CDR3 loop reads CATSRPRDEQYF. The CDR3 DNA is TGTGCCACCAGCAGACCAAGGGACGAGCAGTACTTC.

This clonotype has more than one count but fewer than ten. V gene TRBV20-1 combines with J gene TRBJ2-7; TRBD1 is a possible D gene (5 bases). The CDR3 is 16 amino acids. V was cut by 0 bases and J by 1 base, with 16 bases left in between. CDR1 and CDR2 (germline): DFQATT, SNEGSKA (reference sequence). The CDR3 DNA reads as TGCAGTGCTAGAGATCACGAAGGGGCAGGGTCCTACGAGCAGTACTTC. As protein: CSARDHEGAGSYEQYF.

This clonotype has a count of ten or more. V and J are TRBV7-9 and TRBJ1-5; maybe TRBD1 (5 bases). CDR1 SEHNR and CDR2 FQNEAQ come from the germline V gene (reference sequence). The CDR3 has 15 amino acids. V lost 5 bases to trimming and J lost 1 base, with 12 bases between them. CDR3 protein: CASSARDDSNQPQHF. The CDR3 DNA is TGTGCCAGCAGCGCCAGGGATGACAGCAATCAGCCCCAGCATTTT.

The V call is TRBV12-3 or TRBV12-4, the J call TRBJ1-6; 7 bases are shared with TRBD1. V was clipped by 2 bases and J by 12 bases; unmatched bases: 1. This CDR3 contains 12 residues. The CDR3 here is CASSLRTGPLHF. CDR3 bases: TGTGCCAGCAGTTTAAGGACAGGACCCCTCCACTTT.

This clonotype was counted only a few times. V is TRBV12-3 or TRBV12-4 and J is TRBJ2-1, with TRBD2 matching over 9 bases. The CDR3 length is 15 residues. The V and J ends lost 3 bases and 8 bases, in that order; junction bases with no gene match: 8. CDR3 amino acids: CASSFMASGDDEQFF. The DNA of the CDR3 is TGTGCCAGCAGTTTCATGGCTAGCGGGGATGATGAGCAGTTCTTC.

This clonotype has ten or more counts. CDR3 region: CASTTTTGKNTEAFF. The CDR3 bases are TGTGCCAGCACCACAACGACAGGGAAGAACACTGAAGCTTTCTTT. V is TRBV12-3 or TRBV12-4 and J is TRBJ1-1, with 7 bases lining up with TRBD1. Trimming at V came to 7 bases and at J to 1 base, leaving 9 bases not matched to a gene. The CDR3 contains 15 residues.

About this clonotype: Being one base from a much bigger clone, this may be a read error. The chain recombines TRBV7-2 with TRBJ2-1, with D tentatively TRBD2 (5 bases). Germline V gene sequence: CDR1 SGHTA, CDR2 FQGNSA. CDR3 size: 14 residues. CDR3 sequence reads: CASSLNGVSVLRDF. The CDR3 bases are TGTGCCAGCAGCTTAAACGGCGTGAGCGTCTTGAGGGACTTC.

The chain combines TRBV4-3 with TRBJ2-4; 11 bases align to TRBD2. Germline V gene lookup returns CDR1 LGHNA and CDR2 YSLEER. The CDR3 has 19 residues. The trim removed 3 bases at V and 4 bases at J, leaving 14 bases unmatched. The CDR3 protein is CASSQATSGTPRGKNIQYF. The CDR3 DNA reads as TGCGCCAGCAGCCAGGCGACTAGCGGGACCCCTCGAGGGAAAAACATTCAGTACTTC.

This clonotype was counted many times. The chain couples TRBV7-2 to TRBJ2-1; 8 positions agree with TRBD2. From germline, CDR1 is SGHTA and CDR2 FQGNSA. The CDR3 has 15 residues. Trimming removed 1 base from V and 6 bases from J; junction bases left unmatched: 5. The CDR3 is CASSLEGLAGNEQFF. The DNA of the CDR3 is TGTGCCAGCAGCTTAGAAGGACTAGCTGGCAATGAGCAGTTCTTC. Looking up the rest from reference TRBV7-2 and TRBJ2-1 gives the full variable domain: GAGVSQSPSNKVTEKGKDVELRCDPISGHTALYWYRQSLGQGLEFLIYFQGNSAPDKSGLPSDRFSAERTGGSVSTLTIQRTQQEDSAVYLCASSLEGLAGNEQFFGPGTRLTVL.

This clonotype was seen ten or more times. The chain carries TRBV27 and TRBJ1-1; no reliable D call. The germline V and J ends were trimmed by 5 bases and 4 bases, with 14 bases remaining between them. The CDR3 is 14 residues long. Germline CDR1 is MNHEY and CDR2 is SMNVEV (reference sequence). This CDR3 reads CASSQMNRRTEAFF. Here the CDR3 DNA reads TGTGCCAGCAGTCAAATGAACAGACGCACTGAAGCTTTCTTT.

There are many counts of this clonotype. V is TRBV29-1 and J is TRBJ1-2; D is possibly TRBD1 (5 bases). Germline CDR1 SQVTM, CDR2 ANQGSEA. The V gene lost 7 bases and the J gene lost 4 bases, with 13 bases spanning the gap. The CDR3 has 12 residues. This chain's CDR3 is CSGTSDTYGYTF. The CDR3 coding sequence is TGCAGCGGAACCTCGGACACCTATGGCTACACCTTC. The full variable domain, completed using reference TRBV29-1 and TRBJ1-2, is SAVISQKPSRDICQRGTSLTIQCQVDSQVTMMFWYRQQPGQSLTLIATANQGSEATYESGFVIDKFPISRPNLTFSTLTVSNMSPEDSSIYLCSGTSDTYGYTFGSGTRLTVV.

This chain connects TRBV28 to TRBJ2-7, with D unclear. V gave up 6 bases and J gave up 1 base, with 13 bases separating them. The CDR3 runs to 14 residues. Germline V gives CDR1 MDHEN, CDR2 SYDVKM. The CDR3 DNA sequence: TGTGCCAGCAGGGGCCTGGGCAATTCCTACGAGCAGTACTTC. It yields the protein CASRGLGNSYEQYF.

This clonotype was observed many times. V is TRBV5-5 and J is TRBJ2-5; D not certain. Germline V gene data show CDR1 as SGHKS and CDR2 as YYEKEE (reference sequence). This CDR3 comprises 14 residues. V dropped 0 bases and J dropped 3 bases, with 9 bases sitting between them. Written as DNA, the CDR3 is TGTGCCAGCAGCTTGGCTGCTACGGAAGAGACCCAGTACTTC. Protein product: CASSLAATEETQYF.

This clonotype was counted at least ten times. The J gene is TRBJ2-7, the V gene TRBV24-1; D is undetermined. CDR1 is KGHDR and CDR2 is SFDVKD in the germline V gene. The CDR3 loop spans 12 amino acids. Between the trimmed V and J ends, which lost 3 bases and 5 bases, there was a span of 7 bases. The CDR3 region is CATSDPFDEQYF. The CDR3 DNA sequence: TGTGCCACCAGTGATCCCTTTGACGAGCAGTACTTC.

In its sample, this clonotype was seen many times. This chain connects TRBV20-1 to TRBJ2-3, with 10 positions matching TRBD2. Germline trimming cut 5 bases from V and 3 bases from J; bases unmatched to any gene: 8. Per germline, CDR1 DFQATT and CDR2 SNEGSKA (reference sequence). The CDR3 runs 15 residues. CDR3 bases: TGCAGTGCTCCCCCTAGCGGGAGAGGAACAGATACGCAGTATTTT. It translates to CSAPPSGRGTDTQYF.

The V and J genes are TRBV7-2 and TRBJ2-7, with TRBD2 identical over 9 bases. The CDR3 has 17 residues. Trimming took 0 bases from V and 0 from J; bases not matched to a gene: 6. In germline, CDR1 is SGHTA, CDR2 FQGNSA. CDR3 residues: CASSLAGLAGSSYEQYF. In DNA, the CDR3 is TGTGCCAGCAGCTTAGCGGGGCTAGCGGGAAGCTCCTACGAGCAGTACTTC.

The DNA of the CDR3 is TGCAGTGCTAGAGACGGGACGGCTTATAGCAATCAGCCCCAGCATTTT. It codes for CSARDGTAYSNQPQHF. The J gene is TRBJ1-5, the V gene TRBV20-1, with D perhaps TRBD1 (5 bases). Germline lookup yields CDR1 DFQATT and CDR2 SNEGSKA (reference sequence). There are 16 residues in the CDR3. V lost 0 bases to trimming and J lost 0 bases, with 12 bases between them.

This clonotype was detected ten times or more. The rearrangement links TRBV5-6 to TRBJ2-7; a weak D match, TRBD1 (5 bases). The V end was cut by 1 base, the J end by 3 bases, with 14 bases between. The CDR3 is made up of 15 amino acids. CDR1 and CDR2 from the germline V gene are SGHDT and YYEEEE. For the CDR3, the DNA is TGTGCCAGCAGCTTGTTCCGACAGAACCTCTACGAGCAGTACTTC. Protein: CASSLFRQNLYEQYF.

This clonotype was observed a handful of times. The chain links TRBV27 to TRBJ1-6; TRBD1 matches at 8 bases. The germline gives CDR1 MNHEY, CDR2 SMNVEV (reference sequence). The junction had 5 bases not matched to a gene; V was cut back by 6 bases and J by 7 bases. The CDR3 has 14 amino acids. CDR3 bases: TGTGCCAGCAGACCCGGGACAGGAAATTCACCCCTCCACTTT. Its translation: CASRPGTGNSPLHF.

This rearrangement joins TRBV12-3 or TRBV12-4 to TRBJ2-1; weak D call: TRBD2 (6 bases). CDR3 length: 16 amino acids. Trimming removed 4 bases at V and 0 bases at J, with 13 bases between. The CDR3 coding sequence is TGTGCCAGCAGTTCCGGGACTTCCCGCTCCTACAATGAGCAGTTCTTC. Protein: CASSSGTSRSYNEQFF.

This clonotype has ten or more counts. The V call is TRBV10-3, the J call TRBJ2-7; 12 nucleotides match TRBD2. V was clipped by 0 bases and J by 5 bases; unmatched bases: 5. CDR3 size: 16 residues. Germline CDR1 and CDR2: ENHRY and SYGVKD. CDR3 coding DNA: TGTGCCATCAGTGAGTCCTTCAGACTAGCGGGGGACGAGCAGTACTTC. Translation gives CAISESFRLAGDEQYF.

Ten or more counts support this clonotype. The rearrangement links TRBV4-3 to TRBJ2-2, with a weak D call TRBD1 (6 bases). This CDR3 region has 14 residues. Trimming shortened V by 4 bases and J by 4 bases, and 10 bases separated the two germline ends. Germline V gene data show CDR1 as LGHNA and CDR2 as YSLEER. In nucleotides, the CDR3 is TGCGCCAGCAGCCCCACAGGGTCCACCGGGGAGCTGTTTTTT. Its protein product is CASSPTGSTGELFF.

The chain employs TRBV7-9 and TRBJ2-5; D ambiguous. Germline V gene lookup returns CDR1 SEHNR and CDR2 FQNEAQ (reference sequence). CDR3 length: 15 residues. V was pared by 5 bases and J by 3 bases, with 16 bases between. This chain's CDR3 is CASSEDARIKETQYF. CDR3 DNA: TGTGCCAGCAGCGAGGACGCACGAATTAAAGAGACCCAGTACTTC. Full variable domain (missing parts from reference TRBV7-9 and TRBJ2-5): DTGVSQNPRHKITKRGQNVTFRCDPISEHNRLYWYRQTLGQGPEFLTYFQNEAQLEKSRLLSDRFSAERPKGSFSTLEIQRTEQGDSAMYLCASSEDARIKETQYFGPGTRLLVL.

This clonotype has a count of ten or more. This chain links TRBV7-9 with TRBJ1-1; weak D call: TRBD1 (5 bases). Germline V gene sequence: CDR1 SEHNR, CDR2 FQNEAQ (reference sequence). The V end lost 5 bases, the J end lost 5 bases, and 9 bases lay between the germline ends. The CDR3 covers 12 residues. The CDR3 bases are TGTGCCAGCAGCGGACATGGGACTGAAGCTTTCTTT. Translation gives CASSGHGTEAFF.

This clonotype was counted at least ten times. This chain connects TRBV28 to TRBJ1-6, with 8 positions matching TRBD1. Trimming cost V 2 bases and J 6 bases; bases outside gene matches: 6. The CDR3 consists of 16 residues. CDR1 is MDHEN and CDR2 is SYDVKM in the germline V gene. The chain's CDR3 is CASSLPPRGRNSPLHF. The CDR3 coding sequence is TGTGCCAGCAGTTTACCTCCCAGGGGGCGTAATTCACCCCTCCACTTT.

This clonotype was observed many times. This chain uses TRBV5-5 with TRBJ2-3, with D perhaps TRBD1 or TRBD2 (5 bases each). The CDR3 is made up of 15 amino acids. Per the germline V gene, CDR1 is SGHKS and CDR2 is YYEKEE (reference sequence). The V and J ends lost 1 base and 2 bases respectively, with 11 bases between them. The chain's CDR3 is CASSLSPGTTDTQYF. Written as DNA, the CDR3 is TGTGCCAGCAGCTTGAGTCCAGGGACCACAGATACGCAGTATTTT.